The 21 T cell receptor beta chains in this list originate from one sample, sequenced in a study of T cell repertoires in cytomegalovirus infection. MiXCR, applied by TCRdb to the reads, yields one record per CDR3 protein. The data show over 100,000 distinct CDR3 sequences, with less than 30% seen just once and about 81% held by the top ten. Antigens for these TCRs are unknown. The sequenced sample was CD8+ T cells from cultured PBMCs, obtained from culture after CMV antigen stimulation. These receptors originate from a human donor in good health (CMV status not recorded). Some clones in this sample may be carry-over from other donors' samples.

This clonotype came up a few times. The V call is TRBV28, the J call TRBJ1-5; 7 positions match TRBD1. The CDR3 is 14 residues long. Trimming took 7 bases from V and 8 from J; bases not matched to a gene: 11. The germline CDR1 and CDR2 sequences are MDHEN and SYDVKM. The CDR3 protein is CASTTGTEVEPQHF. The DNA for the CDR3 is TGTGCCAGCACCACTGGGACAGAAGTTGAGCCCCAGCATTTT.

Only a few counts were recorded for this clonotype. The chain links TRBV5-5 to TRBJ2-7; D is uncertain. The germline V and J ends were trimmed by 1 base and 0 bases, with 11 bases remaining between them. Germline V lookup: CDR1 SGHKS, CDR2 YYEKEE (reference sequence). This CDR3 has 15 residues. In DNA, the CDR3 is TGTGCCAGCAGCTTGCACCTCGAGCGCTCCTACGAGCAGTACTTC. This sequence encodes CASSLHLERSYEQYF.

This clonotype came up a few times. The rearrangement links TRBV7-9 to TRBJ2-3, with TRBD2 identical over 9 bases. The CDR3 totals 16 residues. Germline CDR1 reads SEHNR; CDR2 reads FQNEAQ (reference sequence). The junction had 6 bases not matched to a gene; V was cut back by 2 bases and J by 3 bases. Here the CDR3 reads CASSLPTSGFTDTQYF. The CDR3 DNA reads TGTGCCAGCAGCTTACCGACTAGCGGTTTTACAGATACGCAGTATTTT. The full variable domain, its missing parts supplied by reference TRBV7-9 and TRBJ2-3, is DTGVSQNPRHKITKRGQNVTFRCDPISEHNRLYWYRQTLGQGPEFLTYFQNEAQLEKSRLLSDRFSAERPKGSFSTLEIQRTEQGDSAMYLCASSLPTSGFTDTQYFGPGTRLTVL.

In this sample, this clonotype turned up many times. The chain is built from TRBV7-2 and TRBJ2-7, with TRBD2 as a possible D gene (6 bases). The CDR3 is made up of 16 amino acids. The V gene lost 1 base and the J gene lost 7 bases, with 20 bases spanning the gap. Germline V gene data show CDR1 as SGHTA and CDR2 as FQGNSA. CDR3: CASSLGDGGPPGEQYF. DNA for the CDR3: TGTGCCAGCAGCTTAGGAGACGGGGGACCCCCCGGGGAGCAGTACTTC. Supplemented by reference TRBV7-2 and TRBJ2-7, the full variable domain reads GAGVSQSPSNKVTEKGKDVELRCDPISGHTALYWYRQSLGQGLEFLIYFQGNSAPDKSGLPSDRFSAERTGGSVSTLTIQRTQQEDSAVYLCASSLGDGGPPGEQYFGPGTRLTVT.

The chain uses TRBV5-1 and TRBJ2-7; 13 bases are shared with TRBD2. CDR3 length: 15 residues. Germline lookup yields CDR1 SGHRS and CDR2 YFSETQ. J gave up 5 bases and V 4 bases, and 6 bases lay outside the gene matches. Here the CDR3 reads CASSGGLAGENEQYF. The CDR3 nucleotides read TGCGCCAGCAGCGGAGGACTAGCGGGAGAGAACGAGCAGTACTTC.

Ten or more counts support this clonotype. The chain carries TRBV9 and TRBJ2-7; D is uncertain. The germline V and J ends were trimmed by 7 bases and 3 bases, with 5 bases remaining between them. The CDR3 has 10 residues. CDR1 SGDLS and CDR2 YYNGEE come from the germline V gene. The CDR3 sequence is CASGDYEQYF. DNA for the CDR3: TGTGCCAGCGGCGACTACGAGCAGTACTTC.

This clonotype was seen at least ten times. The CDR3 loop reads CATSAGQGTEAFF. CDR3 sequence (DNA): TGTGCCACCAGTGCCGGACAGGGTACTGAAGCTTTCTTT. The V gene is TRBV24-1, the J gene TRBJ1-1; 8 nucleotides line up with TRBD1. Germline assignment: CDR1 KGHDR and CDR2 SFDVKD. The CDR3 is 13 residues long. V trimming: 5 bases; J trimming: 5 bases; junction bases outside the gene matches: 3.

The CDR3 DNA reads as TGTGCCAGCAGTCAAGCGGGGGCCCTAGCCAAAAACATTCAGTACTTC. As protein: CASSQAGALAKNIQYF. V is TRBV28 and J is TRBJ2-4; 8 nucleotides align to TRBD2. The V segment lost 5 bases and the J segment 0 bases; nucleotides outside the gene matches: 6. This CDR3 spans 16 amino acids. CDR1 and CDR2 (germline): MDHEN, SYDVKM.

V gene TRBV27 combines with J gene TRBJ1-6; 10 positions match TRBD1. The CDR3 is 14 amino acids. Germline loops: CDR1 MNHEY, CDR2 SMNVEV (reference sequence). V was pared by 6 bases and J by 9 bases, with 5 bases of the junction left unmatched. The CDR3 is CASRLGQGGSPLHF. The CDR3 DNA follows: TGTGCCAGCAGACTCGGACAGGGGGGTTCACCCCTCCACTTT.

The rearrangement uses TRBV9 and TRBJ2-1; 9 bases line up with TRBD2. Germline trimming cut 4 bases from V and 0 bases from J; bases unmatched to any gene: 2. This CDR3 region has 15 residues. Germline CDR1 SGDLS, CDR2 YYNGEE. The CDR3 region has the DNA TGTGCCAGCAGCTCTAGCGGGGACTCCTACAATGAGCAGTTCTTC. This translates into CASSSSGDSYNEQFF.

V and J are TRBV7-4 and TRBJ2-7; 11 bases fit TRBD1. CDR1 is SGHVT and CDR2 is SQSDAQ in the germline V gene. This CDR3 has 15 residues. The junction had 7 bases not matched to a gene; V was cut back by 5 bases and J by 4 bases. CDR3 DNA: TGTGCCAGCAGCCACCCCGGGGACAGGGGGTACGAGCAGTACTTC. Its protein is CASSHPGDRGYEQYF. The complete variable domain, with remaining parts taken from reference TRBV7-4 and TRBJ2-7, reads GAGVSQSPRYKVAKRGRDVALRCDSISGHVTLYWYRQTLGQGSEVLTYSQSDAQRDKSGRPSGRFSAERPERSVSTLKIQRTEQGDSAVYLCASSHPGDRGYEQYFGPGTRLTVT.

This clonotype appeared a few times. This chain's CDR3 is CATSRGAGGEDTEAFF. The CDR3 DNA follows: TGTGCCACCAGCAGAGGTGCAGGGGGCGAAGACACTGAAGCTTTCTTT. The rearrangement joins TRBV15 to TRBJ1-1; 8 positions match TRBD1. Trimming at V came to 1 base and at J to 3 bases, leaving 7 bases not matched to a gene. Germline V lookup: CDR1 LNHNV, CDR2 YYDKDF (reference sequence). The CDR3 is 16 amino acids.

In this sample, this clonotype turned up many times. The CDR3 region is CASTHGGLTEAFF. CDR3 DNA sequence: TGTGCCAGCACCCATGGGGGTTTGACTGAAGCTTTCTTT. The gene calls are TRBV7-9 and TRBJ1-1; a weak D match, TRBD1 (5 bases). The V and J ends lost 7 bases and 5 bases respectively, with 14 bases between them. This CDR3 is built from 13 residues. In germline, CDR1 is SEHNR, CDR2 FQNEAQ (reference sequence).

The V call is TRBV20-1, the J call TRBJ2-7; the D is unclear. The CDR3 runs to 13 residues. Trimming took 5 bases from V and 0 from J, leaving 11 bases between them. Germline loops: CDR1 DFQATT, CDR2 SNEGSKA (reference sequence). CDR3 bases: TGCAGTGCTGTGGGCTACCTCTCCTACGAGCAGTACTTC. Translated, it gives CSAVGYLSYEQYF.

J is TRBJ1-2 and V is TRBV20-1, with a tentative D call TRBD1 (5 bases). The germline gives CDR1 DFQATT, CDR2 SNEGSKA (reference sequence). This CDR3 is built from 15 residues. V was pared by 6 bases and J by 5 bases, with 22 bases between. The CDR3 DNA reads TGCAGTGCCAGAACGCAGGGTTGGGACCTATATGGCTACACCTTC. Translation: CSARTQGWDLYGYTF.

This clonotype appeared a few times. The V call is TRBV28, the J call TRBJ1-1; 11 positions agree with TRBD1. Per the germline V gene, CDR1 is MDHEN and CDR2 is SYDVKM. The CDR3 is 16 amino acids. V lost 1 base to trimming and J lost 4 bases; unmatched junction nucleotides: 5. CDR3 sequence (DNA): TGTGCCAGCAGTTTATTGGACAGGGGGCCTGGCACTGAAGCTTTCTTT. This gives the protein CASSLLDRGPGTEAFF.

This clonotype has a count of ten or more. CDR3 sequence (DNA): TGTGCCAGCAGCTTAGCCCCGGCTAGCGGGCCCCACAATGAGCAGTTCTTC. Amino acids: CASSLAPASGPHNEQFF. The chain uses TRBV7-9 and TRBJ2-1, with 8 nucleotides matching TRBD2. The CDR3 has 17 residues. Per germline, CDR1 SEHNR and CDR2 FQNEAQ (reference sequence). V trimming: 0 bases; J trimming: 5 bases; junction bases outside the gene matches: 9.

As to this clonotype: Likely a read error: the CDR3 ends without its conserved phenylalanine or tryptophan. The DNA for the CDR3 is TGTGCCATCAGTGAGGGGTTTGGTGATCGGGAGACCCAGTACTCC. Encoded protein: CAISEGFGDRETQYS. This sequence joins TRBV10-3 and TRBJ2-5; D call uncertain. Germline loops: CDR1 ENHRY, CDR2 SYGVKD. The CDR3 extends over 15 amino acids. V lost 2 bases and J 5 bases, leaving 15 bases between the germline ends.

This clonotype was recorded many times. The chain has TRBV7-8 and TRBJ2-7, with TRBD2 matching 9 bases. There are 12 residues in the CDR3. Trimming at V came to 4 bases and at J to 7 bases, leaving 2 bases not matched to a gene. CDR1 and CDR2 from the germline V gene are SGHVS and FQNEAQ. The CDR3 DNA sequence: TGTGCCAGCAGCTACGGACTAGCGGAGCAGTACTTC. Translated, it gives CASSYGLAEQYF.

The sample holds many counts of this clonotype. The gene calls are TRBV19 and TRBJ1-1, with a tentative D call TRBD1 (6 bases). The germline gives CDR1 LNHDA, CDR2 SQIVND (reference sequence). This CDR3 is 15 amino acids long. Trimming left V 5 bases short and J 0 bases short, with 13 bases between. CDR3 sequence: CASSLGAWMNTEAFF. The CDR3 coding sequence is TGTGCCAGTAGTCTGGGGGCCTGGATGAACACTGAAGCTTTCTTT.

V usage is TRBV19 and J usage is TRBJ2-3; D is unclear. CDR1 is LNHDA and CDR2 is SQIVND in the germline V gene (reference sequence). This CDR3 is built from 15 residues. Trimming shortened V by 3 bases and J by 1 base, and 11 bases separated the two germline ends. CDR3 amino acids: CASSIGNRRTDTQYF. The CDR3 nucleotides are TGTGCCAGTAGTATTGGTAACCGCCGCACAGATACGCAGTATTTT.